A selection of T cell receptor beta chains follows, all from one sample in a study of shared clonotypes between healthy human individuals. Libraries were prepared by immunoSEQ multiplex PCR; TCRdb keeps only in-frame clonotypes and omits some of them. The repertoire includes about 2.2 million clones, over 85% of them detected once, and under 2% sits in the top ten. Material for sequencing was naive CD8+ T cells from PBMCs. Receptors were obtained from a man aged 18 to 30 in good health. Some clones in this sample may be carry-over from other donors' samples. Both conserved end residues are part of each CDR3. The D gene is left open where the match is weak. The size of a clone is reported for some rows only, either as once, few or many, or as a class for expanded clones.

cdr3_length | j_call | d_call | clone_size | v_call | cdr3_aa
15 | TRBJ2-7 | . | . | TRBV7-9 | CASSAEAFRSYEQYF
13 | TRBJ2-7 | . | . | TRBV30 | CAWSLLQGYEQYF
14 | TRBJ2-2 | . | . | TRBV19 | CASSDVGTLGELFF
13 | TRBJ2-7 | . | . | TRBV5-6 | CASSPGFSYEQYF
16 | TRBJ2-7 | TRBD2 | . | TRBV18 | CASSPLVAGVSHEQYF
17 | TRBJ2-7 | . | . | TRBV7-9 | CASTAIGRGRSSYEQYF
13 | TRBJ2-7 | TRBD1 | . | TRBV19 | CASSMTGSYEQYF
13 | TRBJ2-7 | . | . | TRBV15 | CATSRGEPSEQYF
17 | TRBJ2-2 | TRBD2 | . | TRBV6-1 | CASSESLAGGPIGELFF
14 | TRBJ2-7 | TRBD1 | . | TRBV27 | CASSHQTGSYEQYF
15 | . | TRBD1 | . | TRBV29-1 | CSVQDRTGFSYEQYF
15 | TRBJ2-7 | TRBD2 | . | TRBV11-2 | CASSRGAGNPYEQYF
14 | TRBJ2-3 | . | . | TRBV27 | CASRGLSLTDTQYF
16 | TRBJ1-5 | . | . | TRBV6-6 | CASSRRGGKDNQPQHF
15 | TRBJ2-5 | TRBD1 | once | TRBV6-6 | CATLPWTGTQETQYF
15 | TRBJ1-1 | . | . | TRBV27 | CASSSLFHFDTEAFF
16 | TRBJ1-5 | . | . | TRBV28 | CASSSAGRALGQPQHF
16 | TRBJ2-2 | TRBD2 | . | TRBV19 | CASSIRREVHTGELFF
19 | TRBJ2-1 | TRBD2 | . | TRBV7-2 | CASSFKGLAGPSSYNEQFF
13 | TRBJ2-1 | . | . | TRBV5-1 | CASSLGSYNEQFF
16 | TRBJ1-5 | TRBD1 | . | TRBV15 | CATSYSYGTDNQPQHF
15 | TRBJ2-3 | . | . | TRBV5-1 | CASSPHRGPTDTQYF
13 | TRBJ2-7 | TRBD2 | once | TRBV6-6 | CASTPSGRAEQYF
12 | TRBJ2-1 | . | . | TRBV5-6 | CASSLPNNEQFF
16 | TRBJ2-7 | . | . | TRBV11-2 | CASSGAGPIYPYEQYF
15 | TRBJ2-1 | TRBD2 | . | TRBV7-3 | CASSFPGGPHNEQFF
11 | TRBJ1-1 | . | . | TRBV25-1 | CASRGGRSAFF
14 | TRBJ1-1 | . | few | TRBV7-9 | CASSLALPGTEAFF
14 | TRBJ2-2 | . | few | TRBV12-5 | CASGSLANTGELFF